The next 28 T cell receptor beta chains were all read from a single sample in a study of neurological immune-mediated disorders. Via MiXCR, TCRdb re-called the 5' RACE reads, giving one row per CDR3 protein. Found here are about 81,000 distinct CDR3 sequences, about 4% of them singletons; the top ten hold around 5%. Time point: longitudinal time-point 3. The specimen was PBMCs. The receptors here all came from a woman aged 55-70 years with multiple sclerosis.

This clonotype occurred many times. J is TRBJ1-5 and V is TRBV7-2; TRBD1 might be the D (6 bases). V was clipped by 5 bases and J by 7 bases, with 15 bases between them. The germline V gene has CDR1 SGHTA and CDR2 FQGNSA. This CDR3 has 14 amino acids. CDR3 nucleotides: TGTGCCAGCAGCCGATCCCAGGGGAGCCAGCCCCAGCATTTT. Translating it yields CASSRSQGSQPQHF.

This clonotype has ten or more counts. The chain employs TRBV5-1 and TRBJ1-5, with D perhaps matching TRBD1 (5 bases). In germline, CDR1 is SGHRS, CDR2 YFSETQ. The CDR3 sequence is 15 residues long. The V gene lost 2 bases and the J gene lost 0 bases, with 9 bases spanning the gap. The CDR3 nucleotides read TGCGCCAGCAGCTTAAGGGGTGATAGCAATCAGCCCCAGCATTTT. It is translated as CASSLRGDSNQPQHF.

This clonotype was seen ten or more times. V usage is TRBV2 and J usage is TRBJ2-7; 7 positions agree with TRBD2. V shed 7 bases and J 0 bases; nucleotides not matched to a gene: 6. The germline CDR1 and CDR2 sequences are SNHLY and FYNNEI. The length of the CDR3 is 14 residues. Here the CDR3 DNA reads TGTGCCAGCACCCTGGGAGGGGACTCCTACGAGCAGTACTTC. Its protein product is CASTLGGDSYEQYF.

This clonotype was observed many times. The genes are TRBV6-5 and TRBJ1-5; D might be TRBD1 (5 bases). With 6 bases removed from V and 0 bases from J, the gap between germline ends came to 9 bases. The germline V gene has CDR1 MNHEY and CDR2 SVGAGI. This CDR3 has 14 residues. The CDR3 here is CASRGDGSNQPQHF. Here the CDR3 DNA reads TGTGCCAGCAGGGGGGACGGTAGCAATCAGCCCCAGCATTTT.

This clonotype has a count of ten or more. The chain couples TRBV11-2 to TRBJ1-3; 7 bases fit TRBD1. Germline CDR1 and CDR2: SGHAT and FQNNGV. The V segment lost 3 bases and the J segment 0 bases; nucleotides outside the gene matches: 11. This CDR3 region has 18 residues. The CDR3 sequence is CASSLGPPGQLSGNTIYF. The CDR3 DNA sequence: TGTGCCAGCAGCTTGGGACCTCCGGGACAGCTCTCTGGAAACACCATATATTTT.

The sample holds many counts of this clonotype. The chain couples TRBV29-1 to TRBJ1-4; 9 bases are shared with TRBD1. J lost 2 bases, V lost 0 bases, and 7 bases had no gene match. CDR1 and CDR2 from the germline V gene are SQVTM and ANQGSEA. The CDR3 runs 17 residues. The CDR3 nucleotides read TGCAGCGTTGAAGATCCGGACAGGGGACCCACTAATGAAAAACTGTTTTTT. Translating gives CSVEDPDRGPTNEKLFF.

This clonotype has at least ten counts. The chain carries TRBV3-1 and TRBJ1-1; D gene uncertain. This CDR3 region has 14 residues. V lost 3 bases and J lost 5, with 13 bases in between. Germline loops: CDR1 LGHDT, CDR2 YNNKEL (reference sequence). For the CDR3, the DNA is TGTGCCAGCAGCCAGGAAGCGGACGGAACTGAAGCTTTCTTT. This gives the protein CASSQEADGTEAFF.

This clonotype showed up many times. The chain combines TRBV7-9 with TRBJ1-6; tentative D call: TRBD1 (5 bases). Per the germline V gene, CDR1 is SEHNR and CDR2 is FQNEAQ (reference sequence). This CDR3 region has 16 residues. The V end lost 5 bases, the J end lost 9 bases, and 20 bases lay between the germline ends. The CDR3 DNA reads as TGTGCCAGCAGCGAAACCGGGACCAAGCGAGGTTCACCCCTCCACTTT. Encoded protein: CASSETGTKRGSPLHF.

This clonotype was recorded at least ten times. This chain connects TRBV10-3 to TRBJ1-1; no clear D. The CDR3 extends over 14 amino acids. The germline V gene has CDR1 ENHRY and CDR2 SYGVKD. Trimming removed 0 bases at V and 6 bases at J, with 11 bases between. The CDR3 loop is CAISESSRVAEAFF. CDR3 DNA sequence: TGTGCCATCAGTGAGTCGTCTCGGGTCGCTGAAGCTTTCTTT.

There are many counts of this clonotype. This rearrangement joins TRBV20-1 to TRBJ2-5; D might be TRBD1 or TRBD2, each matching 6 bases. The CDR3 loop spans 16 amino acids. The V gene's germline CDR1 is DFQATT and CDR2 SNEGSKA (reference sequence). Trimming removed 0 bases at V and 5 bases at J, with 19 bases between. DNA for the CDR3: TGCAGTGCTAGAGAGTTACGGGGGCCCCGGGGGGAGACCCAGTACTTC. Translating gives CSARELRGPRGETQYF.

This clonotype came up many times. The chain couples TRBV12-3 or TRBV12-4 to TRBJ2-2, with D perhaps TRBD1 or TRBD2 (5 bases each). V lost 3 bases to trimming and J lost 3 bases, with 8 bases between them. The CDR3 consists of 14 residues. Written as DNA, the CDR3 is TGTGCCAGCAGTTTTGGGGGTTACACCGGGGAGCTGTTTTTT. It yields the protein CASSFGGYTGELFF.

This clonotype was seen at least ten times. This chain uses TRBV20-1 with TRBJ2-7, with D unresolved. The CDR3 extends over 14 amino acids. Germline assignment: CDR1 DFQATT and CDR2 SNEGSKA (reference sequence). V was shortened by 3 bases and J by 0 bases, with 12 bases between the two germline ends. The CDR3: CSASHPSLSYEQYF. CDR3 DNA: TGCAGTGCTAGCCACCCCAGCCTCTCCTACGAGCAGTACTTC.

This clonotype has ten or more counts. The chain joins TRBV5-5 to TRBJ2-7; no clear D. The germline V and J ends were trimmed by 4 bases and 4 bases, with 21 bases remaining between them. The length of the CDR3 is 16 residues. Germline V gives CDR1 SGHKS, CDR2 YYEKEE (reference sequence). CDR3 region: CASSLRVGQWQYEQYF. The CDR3 nucleotides read TGTGCCAGCAGCCTAAGGGTAGGGCAGTGGCAGTACGAGCAGTACTTC. The whole variable domain, filled in from reference TRBV5-5 and TRBJ2-7, reads DAGVTQSPTHLIKTRGQQVTLRCSPISGHKSVSWYQQVLGQGPQFIFQYYEKEERGRGNFPDRFSARQFPNYSSELNVNALLLGDSALYLCASSLRVGQWQYEQYFGPGTRLTVT.

This clonotype was detected many times. The chain carries TRBV10-3 and TRBJ1-6, with no clear D. There are 14 residues in the CDR3. Trimming stripped 10 bases from V and 0 bases from J, with 10 bases between. CDR1 is ENHRY, CDR2 SYGVKD, per germline. In DNA, the CDR3 is TGTGCCACACTTTCTTCCTCCTATAATTCACCCCTCCACTTT. Translation gives CATLSSSYNSPLHF.

This clonotype was detected ten times or more. The chain carries TRBV3-1 and TRBJ2-5; 9 bases agree with TRBD1. V trimming: 1 base; J trimming: 5 bases; junction bases outside the gene matches: 5. From germline, CDR1 is LGHDT and CDR2 YNNKEL (reference sequence). This CDR3 contains 15 residues. CDR3 coding DNA: TGTGCCAGCAGCCAAGTCACAGGGGGCCGGGAGACCCAGTACTTC. It translates to CASSQVTGGRETQYF.

This clonotype was counted many times. This chain links TRBV7-6 with TRBJ2-7; no clear D gene. CDR1 SGHVS and CDR2 FNYEAQ come from the germline V gene. Trimming left V 7 bases short and J 5 bases short, with 15 bases between. The CDR3 has 13 amino acids. The CDR3 region has the DNA TGTGCCAGCACCTCAAGTCCCTTCGACGAGCAGTACTTC. It encodes CASTSSPFDEQYF. Filled out from reference TRBV7-6 and TRBJ2-7, the complete variable domain reads GAGVSQSPRYKVTKRGQDVALRCDPISGHVSLYWYRQALGQGPEFLTYFNYEAQQDKSGLPNDRFSAERPEGSISTLTIQRTEQRDSAMYRCASTSSPFDEQYFGPGTRLTVT.

This clonotype was counted ten times or more. The rearrangement joins TRBV5-1 to TRBJ1-3; D perhaps matches TRBD1 (5 bases). V dropped 4 bases and J dropped 3 bases, with 17 bases sitting between them. The CDR3 is made up of 16 amino acids. Germline assignment: CDR1 SGHRS and CDR2 YFSETQ. CDR3 sequence (DNA): TGCGCCAGCAGCCTTGACAGAGCTGCTGATGGAAACACCATATATTTT. This gives the protein CASSLDRAADGNTIYF. The full variable domain, rest sourced from reference TRBV5-1 and TRBJ1-3, is KAGVTQTPRYLIKTRGQQVTLSCSPISGHRSVSWYQQTPGQGLQFLFEYFSETQRNKGNFPGRFSGRQFSNSRSEMNVSTLELGDSALYLCASSLDRAADGNTIYFGEGSWLTVV.

This clonotype was recorded many times. This chain links TRBV6-6 with TRBJ1-1; D not resolved. The CDR3 runs 12 residues. The V gene's germline CDR1 is MNHNY and CDR2 SVGAGI (reference sequence). V shed 6 bases and J shed 4 bases, with 9 bases lying between them. In nucleotides, the CDR3 is TGTGCCAGCAGCCCCGTGGGCACTGAAGCTTTCTTT. Its protein is CASSPVGTEAFF.

The sample holds many counts of this clonotype. The CDR3, as DNA: TGTGCCAGCAGCTTAAAGGGAGGGGTCTTAGCCAAAAACATTCAGTACTTC. Translating it yields CASSLKGGVLAKNIQYF. This chain joins TRBV7-9 and TRBJ2-4; 7 bases match TRBD2. The V segment lost 2 bases and the J segment 0 bases; nucleotides outside the gene matches: 7. The CDR3 consists of 17 residues. CDR1 SEHNR and CDR2 FQNEAQ come from the germline V gene (reference sequence). Drawing the rest from reference TRBV7-9 and TRBJ2-4, the complete variable domain is DTGVSQNPRHKITKRGQNVTFRCDPISEHNRLYWYRQTLGQGPEFLTYFQNEAQLEKSRLLSDRFSAERPKGSFSTLEIQRTEQGDSAMYLCASSLKGGVLAKNIQYFGAGTRLSVL.

There are many counts of this clonotype. V gene TRBV4-2 combines with J gene TRBJ2-4; 9 nucleotides match TRBD2. After removal of 5 bases from V and 0 bases from J, the junction contained 8 bases not matched to a gene. CDR3 length equals 17 residues. Germline V CDR1 and CDR2: LGHNA, YNFKEQ. The CDR3 DNA reads as TGTGCCAGCAGCAACCCAGCGGGGGGTATAGCCAAAAACATTCAGTACTTC. This encodes CASSNPAGGIAKNIQYF.

This clonotype was seen ten or more times. This rearrangement joins TRBV3-1 to TRBJ2-3, with 9 bases identical to TRBD2. Trimming cost V 3 bases and J 3 bases; bases outside gene matches: 4. The CDR3 consists of 15 residues. Germline V gene lookup returns CDR1 LGHDT and CDR2 YNNKEL (reference sequence). The CDR3 DNA is TGTGCCAGCAGCCAGGGAGCGGGGGGAACAGATACGCAGTATTTT. Protein product: CASSQGAGGTDTQYF.

In this sample, this clonotype turned up many times. The V call is TRBV28, the J call TRBJ2-3; D perhaps matches TRBD1 (5 bases). From germline, CDR1 is MDHEN and CDR2 SYDVKM. The CDR3 length is 12 residues. V was shortened by 8 bases and J by 7 bases, with 13 bases between the two germline ends. CDR3 residues: CASHQAGNTQYF. The CDR3 DNA reads as TGTGCCAGCCACCAAGCAGGGAATACGCAGTATTTT.

This clonotype was found many times. This sequence joins TRBV5-1 and TRBJ2-2; D call uncertain. The CDR3 sequence is 14 residues long. The ends were cut back, 1 base at V and 2 bases at J, with 6 bases in the middle. Germline CDR1 and CDR2: SGHRS and YFSETQ. The CDR3 protein is CASSLILNTGELFF. The CDR3 coding sequence is TGCGCCAGCAGCTTGATCCTCAACACCGGGGAGCTGTTTTTT.

This clonotype occurred many times. The chain carries TRBV27 and TRBJ1-2; D may be TRBD1 (5 bases). Trimming took 3 bases from V and 7 from J, leaving 12 bases between them. The CDR3 contains 13 residues. Germline loops: CDR1 MNHEY, CDR2 SMNVEV (reference sequence). DNA for the CDR3: TGTGCCAGCAGTTTTAGGTCAGGGAGTGGCTACACCTTC. Encoded protein: CASSFRSGSGYTF.

This clonotype was seen many times. The chain carries TRBV6-5 and TRBJ1-1; D gene ambiguous. The CDR3 covers 13 residues. CDR1 is MNHEY, CDR2 SVGAGI, per germline. V gave up 6 bases and J gave up 3 bases, with 11 bases separating them. The CDR3 DNA reads as TGTGCCAGCAGGAACGACGGGTACACTGAAGCTTTCTTT. This translates into CASRNDGYTEAFF.

This clonotype was detected many times. This rearrangement joins TRBV24-1 to TRBJ2-1; 9 bases fit TRBD1. The CDR3 is 16 amino acids. V was clipped by 4 bases and J by 6 bases; unmatched bases: 9. Looked up from germline, CDR1 is KGHDR and CDR2 is SFDVKD. CDR3 DNA: TGTGCCACCAGTGACACCGGGACAGGGAATCGCAATGAGCAGTTCTTC. Protein: CATSDTGTGNRNEQFF.

This clonotype was detected many times. This chain connects TRBV29-1 to TRBJ2-3; 13 bases are a match to TRBD2. This CDR3 has 15 amino acids. Germline V CDR1 and CDR2: SQVTM, ANQGSEA. With V trimmed by 5 bases and J by 2 bases, 4 bases remained unmatched. CDR3 loop: CSVLTSGGYTDTQYF. The CDR3 DNA sequence: TGCAGCGTTCTGACTAGCGGGGGGTACACAGATACGCAGTATTTT.

This clonotype was detected many times. This sequence joins TRBV20-1 and TRBJ2-3; 7 nucleotides line up with TRBD2. Germline V gives CDR1 DFQATT, CDR2 SNEGSKA (reference sequence). The CDR3 has 15 amino acids. With 3 bases clipped from V and 1 base from J, the junction kept 7 bases outside the gene matches. DNA of the CDR3: TGCAGTGCTAGTATCGCCGCGGGGGGCACAGATACGCAGTATTTT. This translates into CSASIAAGGTDTQYF.